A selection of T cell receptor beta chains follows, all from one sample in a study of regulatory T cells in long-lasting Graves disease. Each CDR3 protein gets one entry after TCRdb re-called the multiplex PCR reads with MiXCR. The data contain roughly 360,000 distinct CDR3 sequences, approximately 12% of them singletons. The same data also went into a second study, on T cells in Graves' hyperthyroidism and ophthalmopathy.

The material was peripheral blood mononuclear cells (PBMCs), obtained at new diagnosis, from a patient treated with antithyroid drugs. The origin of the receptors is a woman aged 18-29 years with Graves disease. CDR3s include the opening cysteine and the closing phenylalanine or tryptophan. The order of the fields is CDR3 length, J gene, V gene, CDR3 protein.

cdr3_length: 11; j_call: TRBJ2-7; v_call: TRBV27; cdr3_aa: CATGLAYEQYF
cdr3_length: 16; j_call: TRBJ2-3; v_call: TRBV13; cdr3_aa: CASSRLLGGSTDTQYF
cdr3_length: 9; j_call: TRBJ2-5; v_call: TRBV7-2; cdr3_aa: CASGETQYF
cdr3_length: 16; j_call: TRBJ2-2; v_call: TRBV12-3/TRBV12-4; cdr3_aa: CASSHTGGPRTGELFF
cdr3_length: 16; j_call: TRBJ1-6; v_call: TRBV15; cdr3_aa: CATRRAPGGAYSPLHF
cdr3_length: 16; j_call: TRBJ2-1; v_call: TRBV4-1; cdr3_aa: CASSQALADPYNEQFF
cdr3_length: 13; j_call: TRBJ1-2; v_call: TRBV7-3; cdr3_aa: CASSAEEGYGYTF
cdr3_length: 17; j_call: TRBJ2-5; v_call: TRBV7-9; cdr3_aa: CASSSGTSGSRWETQYF
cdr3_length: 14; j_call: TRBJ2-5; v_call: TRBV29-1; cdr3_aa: CSVGSTLPGWAQYF
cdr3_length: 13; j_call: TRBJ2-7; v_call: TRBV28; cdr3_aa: CAIQLGPSYEQYF
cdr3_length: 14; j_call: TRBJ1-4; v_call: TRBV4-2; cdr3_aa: CASSQDTGKEKLFF
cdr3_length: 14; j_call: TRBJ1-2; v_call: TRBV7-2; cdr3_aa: CASSPWLSLSGYTF